This section outlines one T cell receptor beta chain sequence together with its context. These data belong to a study of blood T cell repertoires in COVID-19. Two negative PCRs, clearance, or symptom resolution had been documented for recovered Cohort 3 donors. Germline-derived CDR1 and CDR2 are SGHRS and YFSETQ. Trimming left V 0 bases short and J 5 bases short, with 8 bases between. CDR3 length equals 14 residues. Assay used: immunoSEQ multiplex PCR; TCRdb lists only in-frame clones, some missing. The sample lists 110,000 to 150,000 clones, 85% to 90% occurring once. The specimen sequenced was PBMCs or T cells enriched from blood (not recorded which). The chain uses TRBV5-1 and TRBJ2-2; a possible D gene is TRBD1 (6 bases). This TCR came from a man in his 60s who had recovered from COVID-19. The CDR3 is CASSLDRETGELFF. In nucleotides, the CDR3 is TGCGCCAGCAGCTTGGACAGGGAGACCGGGGAGCTGTTTTTT.